The 2 T cell receptor beta chains given below trace back to one sample, sequenced in a study of blood T cell repertoires in COVID-19. The table came from immunoSEQ multiplex PCR; TCRdb's copy has only in-frame clones and leaves some out. The sample includes 150,000 to 250,000 clones, 80% to 85% of them seen just once. The sequencing sample was made of PBMCs or T cells enriched from blood (not recorded which). The source is a middle-aged man who had recovered from COVID-19.

The chain employs TRBV6-5 and TRBJ1-1; 7 bases line up with TRBD1. The CDR3 is 14 amino acids. From germline, CDR1 is MNHEY and CDR2 SVGAGI. Losses at the gene ends were 2 bases for V and 1 base for J; bases not matched to a gene: 1. The CDR3 loop reads CASSYRGPNTEAFF. The CDR3 DNA follows: TGTGCCAGCAGTTACAGGGGGCCGAACACTGAAGCTTTCTTT.

This chain links TRBV30 with TRBJ1-1; D is undetermined. V lost 2 bases and J 5 bases, leaving 12 bases between the germline ends. Germline-derived CDR1 and CDR2 are GTSNPN and SVGIG (reference sequence). The CDR3 has 13 residues. CDR3 region: CAWSRSGRTEAFF. In DNA form, the CDR3 reads TGTGCCTGGAGTCGATCCGGGAGAACTGAAGCTTTCTTT.